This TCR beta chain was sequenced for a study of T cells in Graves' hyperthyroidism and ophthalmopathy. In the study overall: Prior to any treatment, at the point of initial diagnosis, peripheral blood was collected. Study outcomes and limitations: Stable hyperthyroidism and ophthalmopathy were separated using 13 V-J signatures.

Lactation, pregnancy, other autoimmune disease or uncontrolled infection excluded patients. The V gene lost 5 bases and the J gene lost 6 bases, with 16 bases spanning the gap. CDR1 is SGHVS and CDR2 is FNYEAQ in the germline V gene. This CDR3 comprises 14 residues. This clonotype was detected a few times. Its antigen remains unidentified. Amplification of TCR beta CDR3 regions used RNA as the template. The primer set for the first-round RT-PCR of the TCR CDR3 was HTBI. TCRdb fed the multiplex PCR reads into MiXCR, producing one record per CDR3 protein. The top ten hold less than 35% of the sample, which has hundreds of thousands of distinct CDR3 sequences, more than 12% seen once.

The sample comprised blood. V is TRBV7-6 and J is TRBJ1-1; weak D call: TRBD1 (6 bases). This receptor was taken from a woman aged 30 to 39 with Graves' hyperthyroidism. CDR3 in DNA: TGTGCCAGCAGCGAAAGACAGGTGGTTGCTGAAGCTTTCTTT. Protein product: CASSERQVVAEAFF.